This T cell receptor beta chain comes out of a study of blood T cell repertoires in COVID-19. Overall study: T cells, B-cell-depleted T cells, or PBMCs provided the cDNA or gDNA that served as material.

About this clone: Other DNA sequences within the sample encode an identical CDR3.

Germline CDR1 is SGHTA and CDR2 is FQGNSA. J gave up 6 bases and V 1 base, and 8 bases lay outside the gene matches. This CDR3 region has 16 residues. Per the original methods: Quantification of nucleated cells was approximated via reference gene primer amplification. Profiling relied on immunoSEQ multiplex PCR, and the TCRdb table lists in-frame clones only, not all of them. D and trimming come from the DNA, and the V and J calls and clone size come from that table. The sample shows 200,000 to 250,000 clones, 86% of them seen only once. The J gene is TRBJ2-7, the V gene TRBV7-2; 11 positions match TRBD2. This receptor was obtained from a woman aged 45-59 years with COVID-19, enrolled during active disease. Sample: peripheral blood. CDR3 in amino acids: CASSLELAGGRSEQYF. CDR3 nucleotides: TGTGCCAGCAGCTTAGAGTTAGCGGGGGGGCGTAGCGAGCAGTACTTC.